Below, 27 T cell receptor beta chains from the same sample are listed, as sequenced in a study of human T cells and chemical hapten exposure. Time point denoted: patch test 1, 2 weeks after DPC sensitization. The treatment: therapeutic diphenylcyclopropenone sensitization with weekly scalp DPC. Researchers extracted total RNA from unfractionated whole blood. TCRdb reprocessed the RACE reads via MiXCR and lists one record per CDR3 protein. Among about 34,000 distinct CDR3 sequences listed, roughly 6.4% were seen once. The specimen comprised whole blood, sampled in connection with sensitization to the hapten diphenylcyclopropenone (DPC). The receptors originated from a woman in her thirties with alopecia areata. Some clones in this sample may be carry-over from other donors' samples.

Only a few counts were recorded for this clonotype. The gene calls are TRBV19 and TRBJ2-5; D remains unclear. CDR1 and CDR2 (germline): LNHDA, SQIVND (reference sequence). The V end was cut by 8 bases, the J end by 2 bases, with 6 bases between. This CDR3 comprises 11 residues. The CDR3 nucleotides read TGTGCCAGTCGCCGTCAAGAGACCCAGTACTTC. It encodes CASRRQETQYF.

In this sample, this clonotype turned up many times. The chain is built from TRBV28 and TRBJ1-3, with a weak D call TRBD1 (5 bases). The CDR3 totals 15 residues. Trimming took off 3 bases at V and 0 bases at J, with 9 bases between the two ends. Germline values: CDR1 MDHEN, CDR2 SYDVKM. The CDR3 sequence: CASSFPGNSGNTIYF. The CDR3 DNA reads TGTGCCAGCAGTTTCCCAGGGAACTCTGGAAACACCATATATTTT.

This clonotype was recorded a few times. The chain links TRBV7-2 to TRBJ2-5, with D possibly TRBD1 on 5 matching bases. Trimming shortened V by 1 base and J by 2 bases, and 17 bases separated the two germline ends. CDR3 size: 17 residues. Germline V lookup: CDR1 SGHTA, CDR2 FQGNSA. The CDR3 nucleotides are TGTGCCAGCAGCTTAGGACTGTTCACAGGTTCTCAAGAGACCCAGTACTTC. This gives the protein CASSLGLFTGSQETQYF.

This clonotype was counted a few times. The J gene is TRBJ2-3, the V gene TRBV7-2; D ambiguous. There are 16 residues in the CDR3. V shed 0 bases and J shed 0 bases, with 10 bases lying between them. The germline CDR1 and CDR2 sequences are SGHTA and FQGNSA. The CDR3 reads CASSLAGTSSTDTQYF. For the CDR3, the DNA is TGTGCCAGCAGCTTAGCCGGCACTTCTAGCACAGATACGCAGTATTTT. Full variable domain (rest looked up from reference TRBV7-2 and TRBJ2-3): GAGVSQSPSNKVTEKGKDVELRCDPISGHTALYWYRQSLGQGLEFLIYFQGNSAPDKSGLPSDRFSAERTGGSVSTLTIQRTQQEDSAVYLCASSLAGTSSTDTQYFGPGTRLTVL.

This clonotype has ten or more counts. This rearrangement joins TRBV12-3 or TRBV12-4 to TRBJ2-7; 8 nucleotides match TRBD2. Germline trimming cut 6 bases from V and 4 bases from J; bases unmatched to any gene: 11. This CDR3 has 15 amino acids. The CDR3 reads CASSRPWRGEYEQYF. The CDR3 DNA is TGTGCCAGCAGCCGCCCATGGCGGGGGGAGTACGAGCAGTACTTC.

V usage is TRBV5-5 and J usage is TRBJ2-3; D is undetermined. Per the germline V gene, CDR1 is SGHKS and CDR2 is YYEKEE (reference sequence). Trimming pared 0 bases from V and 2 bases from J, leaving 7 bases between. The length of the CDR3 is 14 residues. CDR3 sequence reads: CASSLDGYTDTQYF. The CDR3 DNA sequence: TGTGCCAGCAGCTTGGACGGATACACAGATACGCAGTATTTT. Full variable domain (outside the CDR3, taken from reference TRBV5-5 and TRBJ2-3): DAGVTQSPTHLIKTRGQQVTLRCSPISGHKSVSWYQQVLGQGPQFIFQYYEKEERGRGNFPDRFSARQFPNYSSELNVNALLLGDSALYLCASSLDGYTDTQYFGPGTRLTVL.

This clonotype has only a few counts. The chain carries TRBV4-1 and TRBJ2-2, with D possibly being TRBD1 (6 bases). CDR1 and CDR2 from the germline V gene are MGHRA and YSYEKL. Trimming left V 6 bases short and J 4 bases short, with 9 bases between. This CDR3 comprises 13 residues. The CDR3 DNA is TGCGCCAGCAGAGAACAGGGCACCGGGGAGCTGTTTTTT. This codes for CASREQGTGELFF.

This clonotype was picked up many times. CDR3 region: CASSWTGGNTEAFF. The CDR3 DNA is TGTGCCAGCAGTTGGACCGGAGGGAACACTGAAGCTTTCTTT. The V and J genes are TRBV12-3 or TRBV12-4 and TRBJ1-1; D gene ambiguous. The germline V and J ends were trimmed by 4 bases and 1 base, with 10 bases remaining between them. The CDR3 is made up of 14 amino acids.

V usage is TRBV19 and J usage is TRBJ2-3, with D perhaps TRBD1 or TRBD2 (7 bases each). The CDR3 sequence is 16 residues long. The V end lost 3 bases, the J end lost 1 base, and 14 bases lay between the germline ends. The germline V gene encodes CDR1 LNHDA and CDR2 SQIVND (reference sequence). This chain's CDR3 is CASSMVSGTGTDTQYF. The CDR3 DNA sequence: TGTGCCAGTAGTATGGTCAGCGGGACAGGCACAGATACGCAGTATTTT.

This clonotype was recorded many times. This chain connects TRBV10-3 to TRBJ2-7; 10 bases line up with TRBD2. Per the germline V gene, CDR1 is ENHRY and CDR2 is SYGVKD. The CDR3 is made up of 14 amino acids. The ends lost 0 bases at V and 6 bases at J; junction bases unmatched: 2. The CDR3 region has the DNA TGTGCCATCAGTGAGTCCACTAGCGGGGCCGAGCAGTACTTC. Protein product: CAISESTSGAEQYF.

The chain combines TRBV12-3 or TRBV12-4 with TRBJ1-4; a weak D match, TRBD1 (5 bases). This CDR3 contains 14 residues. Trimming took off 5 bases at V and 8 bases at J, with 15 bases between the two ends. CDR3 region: CASSPRAGSEKLFF. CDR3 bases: TGTGCCAGCAGTCCCCGGGCAGGGTCGGAAAAACTGTTTTTT.

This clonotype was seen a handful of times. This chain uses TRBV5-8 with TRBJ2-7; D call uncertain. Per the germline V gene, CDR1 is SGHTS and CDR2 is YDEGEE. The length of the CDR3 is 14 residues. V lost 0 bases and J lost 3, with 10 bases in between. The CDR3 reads CASSLDYHVYEQYF. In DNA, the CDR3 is TGTGCCAGCAGCTTGGACTATCATGTCTACGAGCAGTACTTC. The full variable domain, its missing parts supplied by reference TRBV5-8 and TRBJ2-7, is EAGVTQSPTHLIKTRGQQATLRCSPISGHTSVYWYQQALGLGLQFLLWYDEGEERNRGNFPPRFSGRQFPNYSSELNVNALELEDSALYLCASSLDYHVYEQYFGPGTRLTVT.

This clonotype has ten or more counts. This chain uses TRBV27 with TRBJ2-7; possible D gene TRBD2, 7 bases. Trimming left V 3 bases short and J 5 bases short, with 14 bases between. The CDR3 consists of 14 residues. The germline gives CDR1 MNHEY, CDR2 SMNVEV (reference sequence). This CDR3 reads CASSLTGGPHEQYF. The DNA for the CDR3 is TGTGCCAGCAGTTTGACGGGGGGCCCCCACGAGCAGTACTTC.

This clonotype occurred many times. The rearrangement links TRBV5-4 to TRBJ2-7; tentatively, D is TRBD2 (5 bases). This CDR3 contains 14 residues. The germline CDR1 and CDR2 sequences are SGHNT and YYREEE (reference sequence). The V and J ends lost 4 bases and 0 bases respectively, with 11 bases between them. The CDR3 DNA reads TGTGCCAGCAGCGCCGGACTTAACTCCTACGAGCAGTACTTC. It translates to CASSAGLNSYEQYF.

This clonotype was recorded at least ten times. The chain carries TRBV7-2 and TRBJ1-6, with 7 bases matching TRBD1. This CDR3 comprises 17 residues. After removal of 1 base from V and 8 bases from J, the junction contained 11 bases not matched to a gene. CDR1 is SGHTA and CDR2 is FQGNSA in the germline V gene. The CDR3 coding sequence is TGTGCCAGCAGCTTAGGACAGAGGGGACAGACGCATTCACCCCTCCACTTT. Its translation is CASSLGQRGQTHSPLHF.

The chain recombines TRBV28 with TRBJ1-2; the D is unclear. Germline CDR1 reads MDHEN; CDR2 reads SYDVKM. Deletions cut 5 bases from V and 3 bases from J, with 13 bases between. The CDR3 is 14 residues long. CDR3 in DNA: TGTGCCAGCAGTCCCCCCCGGGGAGACTATGGCTACACCTTC. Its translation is CASSPPRGDYGYTF.

The CDR3 loop reads CASSFDRGLSDEQFF. The DNA of the CDR3 is TGTGCCAGCAGTTTCGACAGGGGGCTTTCTGATGAGCAGTTCTTC. The chain carries TRBV12-3 or TRBV12-4 and TRBJ2-1, with TRBD1 matching 10 bases. V gave up 3 bases and J gave up 8 bases; unmatched junction bases: 7. The CDR3 extends over 15 amino acids.

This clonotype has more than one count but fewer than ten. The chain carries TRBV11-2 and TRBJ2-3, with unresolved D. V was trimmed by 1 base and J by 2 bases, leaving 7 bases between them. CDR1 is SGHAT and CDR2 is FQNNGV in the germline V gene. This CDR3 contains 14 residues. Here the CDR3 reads CASSLGIDTDTQYF. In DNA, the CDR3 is TGTGCCAGCAGCTTAGGAATAGACACAGATACGCAGTATTTT. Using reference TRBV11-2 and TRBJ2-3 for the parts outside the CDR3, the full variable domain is EAGVAQSPRYKIIEKRQSVAFWCNPISGHATLYWYQQILGQGPKLLIQFQNNGVVDDSQLPKDRFSAERLKGVDSTLKIQPAKLEDSAVYLCASSLGIDTDTQYFGPGTRLTVL.

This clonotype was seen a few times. CDR3 DNA: TGTGCCAGTAGTATAGCTCCCGGGACATCCAAAAACATTCAGTACTTC. Its protein product is CASSIAPGTSKNIQYF. The chain joins TRBV19 to TRBJ2-4; possibly TRBD1 for D (6 bases). Trimming removed 1 base from V and 2 bases from J, with 12 bases in between. The CDR3 runs 16 residues. CDR1 and CDR2 from the germline V gene are LNHDA and SQIVND (reference sequence). The whole variable domain, filled in from reference TRBV19 and TRBJ2-4, reads DGGITQSPKYLFRKEGQNVTLSCEQNLNHDAMYWYRQDPGQGLRLIYYSQIVNDFQKGDIAEGYSVSREKKESFPLTVTSAQKNPTAFYLCASSIAPGTSKNIQYFGAGTRLSVL.

The chain's CDR3 is CASTWGGNQPQHF. CDR3 nucleotides: TGTGCCAGCACCTGGGGCGGCAATCAGCCCCAGCATTTT. V and J are TRBV6-1 and TRBJ1-5, with D perhaps matching TRBD1 (5 bases). Trimming pared 7 bases from V and 2 bases from J, leaving 9 bases between. The CDR3 loop spans 13 amino acids. The germline V gene has CDR1 MNHNS and CDR2 SASEGT.

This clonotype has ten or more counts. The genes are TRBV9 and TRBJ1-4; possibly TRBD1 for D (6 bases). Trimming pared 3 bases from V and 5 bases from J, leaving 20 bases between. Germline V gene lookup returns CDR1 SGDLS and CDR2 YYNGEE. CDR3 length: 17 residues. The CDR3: CASSGREEAGVNEKLFF. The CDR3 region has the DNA TGTGCCAGCAGCGGCAGGGAGGAGGCAGGGGTAAATGAAAAACTGTTTTTT.

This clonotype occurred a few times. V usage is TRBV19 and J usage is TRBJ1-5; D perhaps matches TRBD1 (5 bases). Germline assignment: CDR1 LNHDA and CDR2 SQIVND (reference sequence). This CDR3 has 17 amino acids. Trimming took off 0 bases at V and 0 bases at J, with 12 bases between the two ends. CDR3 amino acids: CASSIEWGGNSNQPQHF. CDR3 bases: TGTGCCAGTAGTATAGAATGGGGCGGAAATAGCAATCAGCCCCAGCATTTT.

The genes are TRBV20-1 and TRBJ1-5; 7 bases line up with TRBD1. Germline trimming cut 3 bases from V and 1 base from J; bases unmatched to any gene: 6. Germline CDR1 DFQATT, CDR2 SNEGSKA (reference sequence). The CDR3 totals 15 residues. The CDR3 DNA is TGCAGTGCTAGCCCGGACAGGTCCAGCAATCAGCCCCAGCATTTT. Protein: CSASPDRSSNQPQHF.

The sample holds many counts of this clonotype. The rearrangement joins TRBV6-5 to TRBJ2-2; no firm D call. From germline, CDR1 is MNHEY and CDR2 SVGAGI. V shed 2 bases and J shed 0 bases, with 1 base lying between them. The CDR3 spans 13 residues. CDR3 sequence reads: CASSYANTGELFF. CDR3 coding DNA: TGTGCCAGCAGTTACGCGAACACCGGGGAGCTGTTTTTT.

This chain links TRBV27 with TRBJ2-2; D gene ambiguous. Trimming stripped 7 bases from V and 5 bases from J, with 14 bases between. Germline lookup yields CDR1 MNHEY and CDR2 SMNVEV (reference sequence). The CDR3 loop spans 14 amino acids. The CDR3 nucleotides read TGTGCCAGCACTTCCACTCGGAGAACCGGGGAGCTGTTTTTT. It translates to CASTSTRRTGELFF.

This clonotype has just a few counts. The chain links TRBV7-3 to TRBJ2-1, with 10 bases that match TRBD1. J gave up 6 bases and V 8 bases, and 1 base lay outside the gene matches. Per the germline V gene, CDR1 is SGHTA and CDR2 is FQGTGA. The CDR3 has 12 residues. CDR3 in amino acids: CASGTGANEQFF. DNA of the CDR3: TGTGCCAGCGGGACAGGGGCCAATGAGCAGTTCTTC.

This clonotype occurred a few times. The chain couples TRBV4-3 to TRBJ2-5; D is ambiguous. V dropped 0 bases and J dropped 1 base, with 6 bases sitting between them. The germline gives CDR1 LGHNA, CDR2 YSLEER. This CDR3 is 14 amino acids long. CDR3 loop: CASSQEDSQETQYF. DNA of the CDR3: TGCGCCAGCAGCCAAGAAGATAGCCAAGAGACCCAGTACTTC.